The clone carrying this T cell receptor (beta chain) came up a few times. Its target is unknown. The record originates from a study of early T cells in non-severe SARS-CoV-2 infection. Study-wide results and limits: The VDJdb matching leaned toward anti-spike CD8 responses and overlooked private and CD4 specificities.

V lost 0 bases, J lost 7 bases, and 7 bases lay in between. The germline gives CDR1 KGHSY, CDR2 FQNENV. The CDR3 consists of 13 residues. TCRdb processed the 5' RACE reads anew with MiXCR; each CDR3 protein has one entry. Seen here are 85,000 to 100,000 distinct CDR3 sequences, more than 9.5% observed once, and the top ten hold 4.5% to 5.5%. This sequence joins TRBV16 and TRBJ1-5; D unclear. The material sequenced was whole blood. The TCR sequence derives from an adult who was a healthcare worker with PCR-confirmed SARS-CoV-2 infection or an uninfected control (not recorded which). The CDR3 nucleotides are TGTGCCAGCAGCCAATCGAGGGAACAGCCCCAGCATTTT. Residues: CASSQSREQPQHF. The variable domain in full, with the rest retrieved from reference TRBV16 and TRBJ1-5, is GEEVAQTPKHLVRGEGQKAKLYCAPIKGHSYVFWYQQVLKNEFKFLISFQNENVFDETGMPKERFSAKCLPNSPCSLEIQATKLEDSAVYFCASSQSREQPQHFGDGTRLSIL.